The T cell receptor beta chain described here comes from a study of identical twins. Points on this clonotype: The antigen remains undetermined.

Unique molecular identifiers were in the cDNA, with template-switch universal primer binding. TCRdb re-called the 5' RACE reads through MiXCR, storing one row per CDR3 protein. The sample holds fewer than 900,000 distinct CDR3 sequences, 18% seen once. Broader study findings: Alpha sequences that were out-of-frame and twin-shared showed an excess of low generation probability.

Germline lookup yields CDR1 DFQATT and CDR2 SNEGSKA (reference sequence). With V trimmed by 0 bases and J by 9 bases, 4 bases remained unmatched. The CDR3 sequence is 15 residues long. These records were also assigned to another study, of T cells expressing NK-cell markers. That paper notes: Obtained from sorted CD3+CD56+NKG2C+, CD3+CD56+NKG2C- and CD3+CD56-NKG2C+ T cells were the TCR beta repertoires. In a few donors, dominant clonotypes made up about 25-60.1% of CD3+CD56-NKG2C+ cells.

V and J are TRBV20-1 and TRBJ2-1, with TRBD2 matching 14 bases. The material sequenced was PBMCs. The TCR comes from a woman under 30 in good health. Here the CDR3 reads CSARDVTSGRAEQFF. The CDR3 nucleotides read TGCAGTGCTAGAGATGTGACTAGCGGGAGGGCTGAGCAGTTCTTC.